This T cell receptor (beta chain) was found in a study of blood T cell repertoires in COVID-19. Across the whole study: Samples taken during acute and convalescent COVID-19 were collected in the United States, Italy and Spain. T cells, B-cell-depleted T cells, or PBMCs supplied cDNA or gDNA.

Generated by immunoSEQ multiplex PCR, the TCRdb table keeps only in-frame clones and is missing some. The table has more than 200,000 clones, roughly 84% seen once. CDR3 length equals 15 residues. The V segment lost 4 bases and the J segment 1 base; nucleotides outside the gene matches: 5. From germline, CDR1 is SGHVS and CDR2 FQNEAQ. Enrollment of patients from Seattle took place during active infection, with longitudinal follow-up. The sample comprised peripheral blood. The sequence came from a woman aged 80 or over with COVID-19, enrolled during active disease. This chain joins TRBV7-8 and TRBJ1-1; 8 positions agree with TRBD1. The CDR3 here is CASSSQGAGNTEAFF. CDR3 coding DNA: TGTGCCAGCAGCTCTCAGGGGGCGGGGAACACTGAAGCTTTCTTT.